This T cell receptor beta chain was sequenced in a study of PD-L1 blockade in urothelial cancer. Study in general: Study patients had been treated with 0 to 3 previous chemotherapy regimens. Typically, measured as a median, blood samples had roughly 140,000 T cells.

Each patient gave between 1 and 8 samples, pretreatment and on-treatment. A single count supports this clone. Assay: immunoSEQ multiplex PCR; the TCRdb copy retains only in-frame clones and omits some. The table has about 76,000 clones, under 90% seen once. The input for sequencing was PBMCs, taken around atezolizumab (anti-PD-L1) treatment. The sequence derives from a man between 70 and 80 years old with urothelial cancer.

The CDR3 here is CASSGLRGNEQFF. The CDR3 DNA is TGTGCCAGCAGTGGGTTAAGGGGGAATGAGCAGTTCTTC. This chain connects TRBV6-4 to TRBJ2-1, with D perhaps TRBD1 (6 bases). The germline CDR1 and CDR2 sequences are MRHNA and SNTAGT. V lost 4 bases and J lost 7, with 11 bases in between. The CDR3 extends over 13 amino acids.